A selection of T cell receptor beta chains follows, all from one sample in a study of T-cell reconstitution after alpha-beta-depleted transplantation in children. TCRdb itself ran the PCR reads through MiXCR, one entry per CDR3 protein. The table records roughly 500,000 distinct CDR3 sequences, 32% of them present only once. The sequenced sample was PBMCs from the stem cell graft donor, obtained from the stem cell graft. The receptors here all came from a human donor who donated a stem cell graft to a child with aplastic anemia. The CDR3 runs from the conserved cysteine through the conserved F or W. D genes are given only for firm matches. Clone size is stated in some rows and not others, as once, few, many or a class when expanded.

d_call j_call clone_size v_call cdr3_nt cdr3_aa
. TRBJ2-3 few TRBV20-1 TGCAGTGCTAGAGGGTTCGGGGATCCAGATACGCAGTATTTT CSARGFGDPDTQYF
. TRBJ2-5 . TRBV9 TGTGCCAGCAGCGTAGGCGCGGGGAGTTCACAAGAGACCCAGTACTTC CASSVGAGSSQETQYF
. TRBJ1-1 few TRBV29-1 TGCAGCGTTTCAGGGGTGCGGAACACTGAAGCTTTCTTT CSVSGVRNTEAFF
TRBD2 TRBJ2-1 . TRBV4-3 TGCGCCAGCAGCCAATCGACCGGGACTAGACAGCAGTTCTTC CASSQSTGTRQQFF
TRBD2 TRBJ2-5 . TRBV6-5 TGTGCCAGCAGTTACGCTAGCGGGAGTCCAGAGACCCAGTACTTC CASSYASGSPETQYF
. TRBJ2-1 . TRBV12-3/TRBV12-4 TGTGCCAGCAGTTTGGTCCGGCTCAGCTCCTACAATGAGCAGTTCTTC CASSLVRLSSYNEQFF
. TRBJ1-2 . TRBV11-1 TGTGCCAGCAGCCCACTTCCAGAGGACAGCAGTAACTATGGCTACACCTTC CASSPLPEDSSNYGYTF
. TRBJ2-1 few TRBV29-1 TGCAGCGTTCGCGGAGAAAGCTCCTACAATGAGCAGTTCTTC CSVRGESSYNEQFF
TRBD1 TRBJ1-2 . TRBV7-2 TGTGCCAGCGGGACAGACCCTCTCTATGGCTACACCTTC CASGTDPLYGYTF
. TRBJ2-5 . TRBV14 TGTGCCAGCAGCCAATGGGGGTACCAAGAGACCCAGTACTTC CASSQWGYQETQYF
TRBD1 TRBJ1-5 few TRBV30 TGTGCCTGGAGTGGGACAGGGAGAAGCAATCAGCCCCAGCATTTT CAWSGTGRSNQPQHF
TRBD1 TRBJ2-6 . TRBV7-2 TGTGCCAGCAGCTCAGGGACAGGGCCGTCTGGGGCCAACGTCCTGACTTTC CASSSGTGPSGANVLTF
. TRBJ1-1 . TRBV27 TGTGCCAGCAGGCCCGTGGGGGACACTGAAGCTTTCTTT CASRPVGDTEAFF
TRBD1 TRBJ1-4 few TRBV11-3 TGTGCCAGCAGCTCCGCCTCCGGGACAGACAGGGAAAAACTGTTTTTT CASSSASGTDREKLFF
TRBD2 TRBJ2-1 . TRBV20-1 TGCAGTGCTATCTCTAGCGGGAGACAAGACTACAATGAGCAGTTCTTC CSAISSGRQDYNEQFF
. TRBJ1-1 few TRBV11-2 TGTGCCAGCAGCACCGGGACTTTTCCGAACACTGAAGCTTTCTTT CASSTGTFPNTEAFF
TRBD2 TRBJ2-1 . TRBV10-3 TGTGCCATCAGTGCCTCTGGACTAGCGAGCTCCTACAATGAGCAGTTCTTC CAISASGLASSYNEQFF
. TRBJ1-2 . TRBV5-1 TGCGCCAGCAGCTTGGGGCAGGCTACTAACTATGGCTACACCTTC CASSLGQATNYGYTF
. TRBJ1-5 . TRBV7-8 TGTGCCAGCAGCCCAACCGACAGGATTGGGAATCAGCCCCAGCATTTT CASSPTDRIGNQPQHF
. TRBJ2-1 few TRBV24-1 TGTGCCACCAGTATCCAGGGCCCCTACAATGAGCAGTTCTTC CATSIQGPYNEQFF
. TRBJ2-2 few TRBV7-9 TGTGCCAGCAGCTCGGACAGTTTGTCCGGGGAGCTGTTTTTT CASSSDSLSGELFF
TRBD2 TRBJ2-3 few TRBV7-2 TGTGCCAGCAGCTTAGGGGCGGGGGGCTTCCTGGATACGCAGTATTTT CASSLGAGGFLDTQYF